Below, 7 T cell receptor beta chains from the same sample are listed, as sequenced in a study of blood T cell repertoires in COVID-19. TCRdb's copy holds only in-frame clones and misses some; the assay was immunoSEQ multiplex PCR. The repertoire consists of 200,000 to 250,000 clones, with roughly 85% occurring once and the leading ten covering roughly 5.3%. Sequences were obtained from peripheral blood. The source is a man between 45 and 60 years old with COVID-19, enrolled during active disease.

V is TRBV30 and J is TRBJ1-1; D unclear. Trimming took off 5 bases at V and 4 bases at J, with 11 bases between the two ends. This CDR3 has 12 amino acids. Germline assignment: CDR1 GTSNPN and CDR2 SVGIG (reference sequence). CDR3 sequence (DNA): TGTGCCTGGGACGCCGGGATCACTGAAGCTTTCTTT. As protein: CAWDAGITEAFF.

This chain connects TRBV7-3 to TRBJ1-1; D gene uncertain. V was pared by 4 bases and J by 0 bases, with 12 bases between. Germline V gene lookup returns CDR1 SGHTA and CDR2 FQGTGA. The CDR3 sequence is 15 residues long. The CDR3 loop is CASSSRVSMNTEAFF. CDR3 nucleotide sequence: TGTGCCAGCAGCTCCCGCGTTTCGATGAACACTGAAGCTTTCTTT.

This clone was recorded once. The DNA of the CDR3 is TGTGCCAGCAGCTTACCAGCGGGGGGCTCTGGGGCCAACGTCCTGACTTTC. It is translated as CASSLPAGGSGANVLTF. The rearrangement joins TRBV7-2 to TRBJ2-6; 9 bases match TRBD2. V shed 2 bases, J shed 0 bases, and the junction held 2 bases outside the gene matches. Germline V gene sequence: CDR1 SGHTA, CDR2 FQGNSA. This CDR3 region has 17 residues.

The rearrangement uses TRBV11-2 and TRBJ2-5; 11 bases map to TRBD2. This CDR3 is 17 amino acids long. V lost 5 bases, J lost 2 bases, and 10 bases stayed unmatched. The germline CDR1 and CDR2 sequences are SGHAT and FQNNGV. CDR3 sequence: CASSKGTSGGQQETQYF. CDR3 DNA: TGTGCCAGCAGCAAAGGGACTAGCGGAGGGCAACAAGAGACCCAGTACTTC.

V is TRBV25-1 and J is TRBJ2-5; perhaps TRBD1 as D (6 bases). Trimming removed 1 base at V and 0 bases at J, with 12 bases between. CDR3 length: 16 amino acids. In germline, CDR1 is MGHDK, CDR2 SYGVNS. CDR3 protein: CASSESDSLYQETQYF. In DNA form, the CDR3 reads TGTGCCAGCAGTGAATCGGACAGTCTGTACCAAGAGACCCAGTACTTC.

The chain joins TRBV30 to TRBJ1-6; 9 bases line up with TRBD1. Per the germline V gene, CDR1 is GTSNPN and CDR2 is SVGIG (reference sequence). CDR3 length: 17 residues. V was pared by 0 bases and J by 0 bases, with 3 bases of the junction left unmatched. The CDR3 region has the DNA TGTGCCTGGAGTGTGGGACAGGGCAGCTCCTATAATTCACCCCTCCACTTT. It is translated as CAWSVGQGSSYNSPLHF.

This sequence joins TRBV6-6 and TRBJ1-2; 8 bases fit TRBD1. This CDR3 is built from 13 residues. Trimming took 5 bases from V and 7 from J; bases not matched to a gene: 6. CDR1 and CDR2 from the germline V gene are MNHNY and SVGAGI (reference sequence). The CDR3 DNA sequence: TGTGCCAGCAGTCCGGGACAGGAACGTGGCTACACCTTC. It specifies CASSPGQERGYTF.